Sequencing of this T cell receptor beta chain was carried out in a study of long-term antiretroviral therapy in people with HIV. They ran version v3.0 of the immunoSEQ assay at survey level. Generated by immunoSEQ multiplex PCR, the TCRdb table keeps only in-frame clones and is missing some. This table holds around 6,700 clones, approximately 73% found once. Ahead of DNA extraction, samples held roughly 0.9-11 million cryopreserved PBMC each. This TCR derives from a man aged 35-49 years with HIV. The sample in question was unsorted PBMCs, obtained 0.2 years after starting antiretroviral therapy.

This chain's CDR3 is CATSRGTGPNQPQHF. CDR3 coding DNA: TGTGCCACCAGCAGAGGGACAGGACCCAATCAGCCCCAGCATTTT. The chain combines TRBV15 with TRBJ1-5, with 7 bases identical to TRBD1. Germline CDR1 reads LNHNV; CDR2 reads YYDKDF (reference sequence). The J segment lost 3 bases and the V segment lost 1 base, leaving 3 bases of the junction unmatched. The CDR3 contains 15 residues.